This TCR beta chain is drawn from a study of graft-versus-host responses after intestinal transplantation. On this clone: Its target is not known.

Germline V gene sequence: CDR1 LNHNV, CDR2 YYDKDF (reference sequence). The length of the CDR3 is 16 residues. The V gene lost 3 bases and the J gene lost 4 bases, with 18 bases spanning the gap. The protocol was immunoSEQ multiplex PCR, while the TCRdb copy is restricted to in-frame clones and leaves out a portion. The table includes approximately 33,000 clones, approximately 83% detected once. Overall study results and limits: Early post-transplant HvG declines showed an association with peak circulating GvH clone levels.

The clonotype comes from a human donor who received an intestinal transplant. The gene calls are TRBV15 and TRBJ1-2; D may be TRBD1 (6 bases). Sequenced material: unstimulated CD8+ T cells sorted from spleen or lymph node cells, taken before intestinal transplant. CDR3 nucleotide sequence: TGTGCCACCAGCAGGGAGCTTACTGGACAGACCTATGGCTACACCTTC. It encodes CATSRELTGQTYGYTF.